These T cell receptor beta chains were read from a single sample in a study of blood T cell repertoires in COVID-19. Assay used: immunoSEQ multiplex PCR; TCRdb lists only in-frame clones, some missing. The data show fewer than 500,000 clones, 85% to 90% seen once. The specimen was PBMCs or T cells enriched from blood (not recorded which). The receptors shown here come from a man aged 30-40 years who had recovered from COVID-19. Each CDR3 is given with its conserved first and last residue. Fields, in order: clone size, J gene, V gene, D gene, CDR3 protein, CDR3 DNA. A D gene is named only where the DNA matches it firmly. Size values are once, few and many counts, or a class for expanded clones, and some rows have none.

size: .; J: TRBJ2-1; V: TRBV5-6; D: .; CDR3: CASSLKHRIYNEQFF; DNA: TGTGCCAGCAGCTTGAAACACAGAATCTACAATGAGCAGTTCTTC
size: .; J: TRBJ1-1; V: TRBV27; D: .; CDR3: CASRKQGNTEAFF; DNA: TGTGCCAGCAGAAAACAGGGGAACACTGAAGCTTTCTTT
size: .; J: TRBJ2-3; V: TRBV4-1; D: .; CDR3: CASSHPLGGITDTQYF; DNA: TGCGCCAGCAGCCACCCCCTAGGGGGAATCACAGATACGCAGTATTTT
size: .; J: TRBJ2-1; V: TRBV4-1; D: .; CDR3: CASSQSYLAGSYNEQFF; DNA: TGCGCCAGCAGCCAAAGCTACCTAGCTGGCTCCTACAATGAGCAGTTCTTC
size: .; J: TRBJ1-2; V: TRBV5-1; D: TRBD1; CDR3: CASSSGQGTADMGYTF; DNA: TGCGCCAGCAGCTCTGGACAGGGTACCGCTGATATGGGCTACACCTTC
size: .; J: TRBJ1-5; V: TRBV27; D: TRBD1; CDR3: CASRRTGGNQPQHF; DNA: TGTGCCAGCAGACGAACAGGGGGGAATCAGCCCCAGCATTTT
size: once; J: TRBJ1-4; V: TRBV19; D: .; CDR3: CASSIRTRRANEKLFF; DNA: TGTGCCAGTAGTATTAGGACCCGGCGGGCTAATGAAAAACTGTTTTTT
size: .; J: TRBJ2-7; V: TRBV30; D: TRBD1; CDR3: CAWSPQGQPGSYEQYF; DNA: TGTGCCTGGAGTCCTCAGGGACAGCCAGGCTCCTACGAGCAGTACTTC
size: .; J: TRBJ2-7; V: TRBV18; D: .; CDR3: CASSPTFPGFEQYF; DNA: TGTGCCAGCTCACCTACTTTTCCGGGGTTCGAGCAGTACTTC
size: few; J: TRBJ1-5; V: TRBV7-8; D: TRBD1; CDR3: CASSMDRGGYQPQHF; DNA: TGTGCCAGCAGCATGGACAGGGGGGGGTATCAGCCCCAGCATTTT
size: .; J: TRBJ1-1; V: TRBV10-3; D: .; CDR3: CAITGGQNTEAFF; DNA: TGTGCCATCACCGGGGGGCAGAACACTGAAGCTTTCTTT
size: .; J: TRBJ2-1; V: TRBV5-1; D: .; CDR3: CASSARPLSSSYNEQFF; DNA: TGCGCCAGCAGCGCCCGCCCCCTATCGAGCTCCTACAATGAGCAGTTCTTC
size: .; J: TRBJ1-5; V: TRBV27; D: .; CDR3: CASSLSTENQPQHF; DNA: TGTGCCAGCAGTTTATCAACAGAAAATCAGCCCCAGCATTTT
size: .; J: TRBJ2-1; V: TRBV4-1; D: TRBD2; CDR3: CASSQVREGRHEQFF; DNA: TGCGCCAGCAGCCAAGTGCGGGAGGGCCGGCATGAGCAGTTCTTC
size: .; J: TRBJ1-6; V: TRBV28; D: .; CDR3: CASSPMQGSSPLHF; DNA: TGTGCCAGCAGCCCGATGCAGGGTAGCTCACCCCTCCACTTT
size: few; J: TRBJ1-1; V: TRBV7-9; D: .; CDR3: CASSPTATEAFF; DNA: TGTGCCAGCAGCCCCACAGCCACTGAAGCTTTCTTT
size: once; J: TRBJ1-6; V: TRBV28; D: .; CDR3: CASSDSYNSPLHF; DNA: TGTGCCAGCAGCGACAGCTATAATTCACCCCTCCACTTT
size: once; J: TRBJ2-1; V: TRBV3-1/TRBV3-2; D: TRBD1; CDR3: CASSRDSEQFF; DNA: TGTGCCAGCAGCCGGGACAGTGAGCAGTTCTTC
size: once; J: TRBJ1-3; V: TRBV18; D: .; CDR3: CASSPMSSGNTIYF; DNA: TGTGCCAGCTCACCGATGAGCTCTGGAAACACCATATATTTT
size: .; J: TRBJ2-3; V: TRBV27; D: .; CDR3: CASSLIFGEGTDTQYF; DNA: TGTGCCAGCAGTTTAATCTTCGGGGAGGGCACAGATACGCAGTATTTT
size: once; J: TRBJ1-6; V: TRBV9; D: .; CDR3: CASSPGGYGHSPLHF; DNA: TGTGCCAGCAGCCCCGGCGGATATGGCCATTCACCCCTCCACTTT
size: .; J: TRBJ2-1; V: TRBV10-3; D: TRBD2; CDR3: CATGLAGSNEQFF; DNA: TGTGCCACCGGACTAGCGGGGAGCAATGAGCAGTTCTTC
size: .; J: TRBJ2-7; V: TRBV6-6; D: TRBD1; CDR3: CASSEGGTGLYEQYF; DNA: TGTGCCAGCAGCGAGGGGGGGACAGGGTTATACGAGCAGTACTTC
size: once; J: TRBJ2-7; V: TRBV2; D: .; CDR3: CASTGYGRAAYEQYF; DNA: TGTGCCAGCACGGGGTACGGGCGGGCCGCCTACGAGCAGTACTTC
size: .; J: TRBJ1-2; V: TRBV28; D: TRBD1; CDR3: CASTGNYGYTF; DNA: TGTGCCTCGACAGGGAACTATGGCTACACCTTC
size: .; J: TRBJ2-1; V: TRBV18; D: TRBD1; CDR3: CASSPGTGNDEQFF; DNA: TGTGCCAGCTCACCCGGGACAGGGAACGATGAGCAGTTCTTC
size: once; J: TRBJ1-2; V: TRBV20-1; D: .; CDR3: CSANLMSYTF; DNA: TGCAGTGCCAACCTAATGAGCTACACCTTC
size: .; J: TRBJ2-3; V: TRBV13; D: TRBD2; CDR3: CASSQRLAGMGTDTQYF; DNA: TGTGCCAGCAGCCAAAGACTAGCGGGAATGGGCACAGATACGCAGTATTTT
size: .; J: TRBJ2-1; V: TRBV28; D: TRBD2; CDR3: CASSLIAGGSYNEQFF; DNA: TGTGCCAGCAGTTTGATAGCGGGAGGGTCCTACAATGAGCAGTTCTTC
size: .; J: TRBJ1-1; V: TRBV3-1/TRBV3-2; D: .; CDR3: CASSRSGRGNTEAFF; DNA: TGTGCCAGCAGCCGGAGTGGACGGGGTAACACTGAAGCTTTCTTT
size: .; J: TRBJ2-7; V: TRBV10-3; D: TRBD1; CDR3: CAISEPPGQGLYEQYF; DNA: TGTGCCATCAGTGAGCCGCCGGGACAGGGGTTATACGAGCAGTACTTC
size: .; J: TRBJ2-3; V: TRBV2; D: .; CDR3: CASRKEGAGDTQYF; DNA: TGTGCCAGCAGGAAGGAGGGGGCTGGAGATACGCAGTATTTT
size: .; J: TRBJ2-5; V: TRBV19; D: TRBD2; CDR3: CASSISGLAGGTQYF; DNA: TGTGCCAGTAGTATCTCCGGACTAGCGGGAGGGACCCAGTACTTC